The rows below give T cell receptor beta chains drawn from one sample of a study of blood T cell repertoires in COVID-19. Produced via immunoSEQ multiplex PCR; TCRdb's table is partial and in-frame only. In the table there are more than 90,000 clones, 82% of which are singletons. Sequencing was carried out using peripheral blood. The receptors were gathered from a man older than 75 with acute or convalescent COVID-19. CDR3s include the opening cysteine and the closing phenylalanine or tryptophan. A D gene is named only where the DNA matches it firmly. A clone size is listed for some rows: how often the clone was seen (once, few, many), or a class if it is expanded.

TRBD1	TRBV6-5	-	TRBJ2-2	TGTGCCAGCAGTCTTGGACAGGGACCCGCCGGGGAGCTGTTTTTT	CASSLGQGPAGELFF
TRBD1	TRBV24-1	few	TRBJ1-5	TGTGCCACCAGTGATCCGGGACAGGGGGACAATCAGCCCCAGCATTTT	CATSDPGQGDNQPQHF
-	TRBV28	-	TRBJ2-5	TGTGCCAGTTGCGGGGACCGTCGAGAGACCCAGTACTTC	CASCGDRRETQYF
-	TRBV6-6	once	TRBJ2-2	TGTGCCAGCAGGGAGGGACCGCGCACCGGGGAGCTGTTTTTT	CASREGPRTGELFF
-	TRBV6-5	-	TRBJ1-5	TGTGCCAGCAGGGCTAGCAATCAGCCCCAGCATTTT	CASRASNQPQHF
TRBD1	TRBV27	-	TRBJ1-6	TGTGCCAGCAGATTCATACAGGGGTTTGACTATAATTCACCCCTCCACTTT	CASRFIQGFDYNSPLHF
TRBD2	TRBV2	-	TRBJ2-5	TGTGCCAGCAAACTAGCGGGGGGATTGGAGACCCAGTACTTC	CASKLAGGLETQYF
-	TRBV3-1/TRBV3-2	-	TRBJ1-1	TGTGCCAGCAGCAAGATAAGGGGCGGCACTGAAGCTTTCTTT	CASSKIRGGTEAFF
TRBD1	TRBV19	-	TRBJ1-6	TGTGCCAGTAGTCGACAGGGTGAAAATTCACCCCTCCACTTT	CASSRQGENSPLHF
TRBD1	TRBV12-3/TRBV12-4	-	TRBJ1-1	TGTGCCAGCAGTTTTACAGGGGTAGCTTTCTTT	CASSFTGVAFF
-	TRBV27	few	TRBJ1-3	TGTGCCAGCAGCCCTGTCGGAGGCCCCCGACTCTCTGGAAACACCATATATTTT	CASSPVGGPRLSGNTIYF
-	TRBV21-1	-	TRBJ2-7	TGTGCCAGCAGCGACCGACAGGGTAGGATGGGCGAGCAGTACTTC	CASSDRQGRMGEQYF
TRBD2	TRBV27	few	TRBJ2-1	TGTGCCAGCAGGTCCGGGACTAGCGGGAGATATGAGCAGTTCTTC	CASRSGTSGRYEQFF
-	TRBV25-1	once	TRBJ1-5	TGTGCCAGCAGTGTCGGGATCAATCAGCCCCAGCATTTT	CASSVGINQPQHF
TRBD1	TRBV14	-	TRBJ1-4	TGTGCCAGCAGCCGGACAGGTTCAACTAATGAAAAACTGTTTTTT	CASSRTGSTNEKLFF
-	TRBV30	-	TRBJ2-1	TGTGCCTGGAGTGTAGATACAGACAATGAGCAGTTCTTC	CAWSVDTDNEQFF
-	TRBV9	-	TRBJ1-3	TGTGCCAGCAGCCCTATTCTCGGGGGTGGAAACACCATATATTTT	CASSPILGGGNTIYF
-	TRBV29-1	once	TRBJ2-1	TGCAGCGTTGGGCATTACAATGAGCAGTTCTTC	CSVGHYNEQFF
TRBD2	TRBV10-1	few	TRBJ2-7	TGCGCCAGCAGTGAGTCGGCCGGGACTAGTACTAACGAGCAGTACTTC	CASSESAGTSTNEQYF
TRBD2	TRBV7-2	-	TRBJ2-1	TGTGCCAGCAGCCCACGGACTAGCGGGAGAGGTGAGCAGTTCTTC	CASSPRTSGRGEQFF
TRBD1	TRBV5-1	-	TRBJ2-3	TGCGCCAGCAGCTTGAGGGACAGGGAGAGGTATTTT	CASSLRDRERYF
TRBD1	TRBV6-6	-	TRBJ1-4	TGTGCCAGCAGCCAGGACAGGGGGCCGAATGAAAAACTGTTTTTT	CASSQDRGPNEKLFF
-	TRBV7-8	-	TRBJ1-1	TGTGCCAGCAGCGGATTAGTGGGCCGAATGAACACTGAAGCTTTCTTT	CASSGLVGRMNTEAFF
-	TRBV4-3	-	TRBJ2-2	TGCGCCAGCAGCCAAACGAGGGCGGTCGGGGAGCTGTTTTTT	CASSQTRAVGELFF
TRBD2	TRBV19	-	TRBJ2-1	TGTGCCACGGGCAAAGCGGGGTACAATGAGCAGTTCTTC	CATGKAGYNEQFF
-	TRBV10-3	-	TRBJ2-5	TGTGCCATCAGTGAAGGTACAGGCGGAAAAGAGACCCAGTACTTC	CAISEGTGGKETQYF
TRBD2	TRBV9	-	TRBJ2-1	TGTGCCAGCAGCCCCCGGACTAGCGGGGACGATGAGCAGTTCTTC	CASSPRTSGDDEQFF
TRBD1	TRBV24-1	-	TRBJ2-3	TGTGCCACCAGTGAGCAGGGGGAGAGCACAGATACGCAGTATTTT	CATSEQGESTDTQYF
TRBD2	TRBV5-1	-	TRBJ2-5	TGCGCCAGCAGCTTGGCTAGCGGGGCCTACCAAGAGACCCAGTACTTC	CASSLASGAYQETQYF
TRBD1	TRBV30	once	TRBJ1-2	TGTGCCTGGTCTCCCCCAGGGGGGCTCCACGATGGCTACACCTTC	CAWSPPGGLHDGYTF
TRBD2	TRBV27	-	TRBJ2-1	TGTACCTGCAGCGGGGGGTCGACGGGCAATGAGCAGTTCTTC	CTCSGGSTGNEQFF
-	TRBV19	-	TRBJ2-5	TGTGCCAGTAGCATCGGGGGTTTGACGGAGGAGACCCAGTACTTC	CASSIGGLTEETQYF
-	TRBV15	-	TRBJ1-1	TGTGCCACCAGCAGTATAAACCGAGGGGCTTTCTTT	CATSSINRGAFF
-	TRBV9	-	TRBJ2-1	TGTGCCACAGGGGACGGGATCTACAATGAGCAGTTCTTC	CATGDGIYNEQFF
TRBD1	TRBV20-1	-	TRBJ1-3	TGCAGTGCTAGTCCGGGACAGGGGGCTGGCGGAAACACCATATATTTT	CSASPGQGAGGNTIYF
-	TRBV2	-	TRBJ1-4	TGTGCCAGCAGTGAAAGAGGAGGGGCTGAAAAACTGTTTTTT	CASSERGGAEKLFF
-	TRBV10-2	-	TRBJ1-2	TGCGCCAGCAGCTTTAACGGACAGAATGGCTACACCTTC	CASSFNGQNGYTF
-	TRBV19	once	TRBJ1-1	TGTGCCAGTACTTATCAGGGTACCGAAGCTTTCTTT	CASTYQGTEAFF
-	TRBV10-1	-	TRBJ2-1	TGCGCCAGCAGTGAGATCGGGGACTTCGACAATGAGCAGTTCTTC	CASSEIGDFDNEQFF
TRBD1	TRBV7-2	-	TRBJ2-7	TGTGCCAGCAGCTACCGGGACAGGGAGGTCTACGAGCAGTACTTC	CASSYRDREVYEQYF
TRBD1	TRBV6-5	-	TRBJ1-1	TGTGCCAGCAGGGGGCAGGGGGCCCCCACTGAAGCTTTCTTT	CASRGQGAPTEAFF
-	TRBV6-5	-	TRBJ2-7	TGTGCCAGCAGCCCCACGAGGCAGAGCTACGAGCAGTACTTC	CASSPTRQSYEQYF
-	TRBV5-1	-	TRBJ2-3	TGCGCCAGCAGCTTGGGACAGCTTATTACAGATACGCAGTATTTT	CASSLGQLITDTQYF
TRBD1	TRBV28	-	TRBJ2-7	TGTGCCAGCAGTCAACCTGCGACAGGGCGCTACGAGCAGTACTTC	CASSQPATGRYEQYF
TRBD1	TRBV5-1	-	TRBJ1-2	TGCGCCAGCAGCTTGGTGGACAGACAGGGGGCGGATGGCTACACCTTC	CASSLVDRQGADGYTF
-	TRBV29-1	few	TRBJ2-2	TGCAGCGTCCCTTTGCCCGGACAAAACACCGGGGAGCTGTTTTTT	CSVPLPGQNTGELFF
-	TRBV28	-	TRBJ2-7	TGTGCCAGCAGTCTGGACAGCTTCTACGAGCAGTACTTC	CASSLDSFYEQYF
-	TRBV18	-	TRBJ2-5	TGTGCCAGCTCACCACAATCAGGGTCTTGGGAGACCCAGTACTTC	CASSPQSGSWETQYF
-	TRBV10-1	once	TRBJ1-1	TGCGCCAGCAGTGAACCGGGGGGCACTGAAGCTTTCTTT	CASSEPGGTEAFF
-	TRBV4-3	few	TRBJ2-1	TGCGCCAGCAGCCACAGCCGAACTAGCTCCTACAATGAGCAGTTCTTC	CASSHSRTSSYNEQFF